This T cell receptor beta chain was obtained from a study of blood T cell repertoires in COVID-19. In germline, CDR1 is DFQATT, CDR2 SNEGSKA (reference sequence). The CDR3 runs to 11 residues. Method: immunoSEQ multiplex PCR; TCRdb's copy keeps in-frame clones and lacks some. In the table there are around 130,000 clones, approximately 84% of which are singletons. This clonotype was obtained from a human donor in a cohort sampled during active COVID-19. The chain links TRBV20-1 to TRBJ1-1; D call uncertain. Specimen: peripheral blood. This CDR3 reads CSPGLDTEAFF. DNA of the CDR3: TGCAGCCCCGGACTGGACACTGAAGCTTTCTTT.